This TCR beta chain was profiled in a study of blood T cell repertoires in COVID-19. The table came from immunoSEQ multiplex PCR; TCRdb's copy has only in-frame clones and leaves some out. The data hold some 270,000 clones, with approximately 83% observed a single time. The length of the CDR3 is 14 residues. CDR1 ENHRY and CDR2 SYGVKD come from the germline V gene. V was shortened by 0 bases and J by 0 bases, with 5 bases between the two germline ends. The clonotype was recovered from a woman aged 25 to 45 who had recovered from COVID-19. Specimen: PBMCs or T cells enriched from blood (not recorded which). The chain carries TRBV10-3 and TRBJ1-1; D is undetermined. The CDR3 here is CAISESDLNTEAFF. The CDR3 nucleotides read TGTGCCATCAGTGAGTCGGACTTGAACACTGAAGCTTTCTTT.